These 7 T cell receptor beta chains were sequenced from one sample in a study of OX40 agonist ivuxolimab in advanced cancers. The table came from immunoSEQ multiplex PCR; TCRdb's copy has only in-frame clones and leaves some out. The table shows under 85,000 clones, with around 86% occurring only once. The sample in question was CD4+ or CD8+ T cells sorted from blood, obtained in a trial of the OX40 agonist ivuxolimab. The source of these receptors is an adult with an advanced solid tumor such as melanoma, head and neck, liver or kidney cancer.

The chain links TRBV19 to TRBJ1-2; no firm D call. The CDR3 has 13 amino acids. V was trimmed by 4 bases and J by 4 bases, leaving 10 bases between them. Germline lookup yields CDR1 LNHDA and CDR2 SQIVND (reference sequence). The DNA of the CDR3 is TGTGCCAGTAGTAATTCGGGCGGCTATGGCTACACCTTC. Its protein is CASSNSGGYGYTF.

The chain has TRBV30 and TRBJ2-7, with TRBD1 matching 9 bases. V lost 2 bases and J lost 6; bases outside the gene matches: 5. This CDR3 spans 13 amino acids. The germline V gene has CDR1 GTSNPN and CDR2 SVGIG (reference sequence). CDR3 amino acids: CAWSPGQGTEQYF. The CDR3 DNA reads as TGTGCCTGGAGTCCGGGACAGGGAACCGAGCAGTACTTC.

V and J are TRBV4-3 and TRBJ1-5; D gene ambiguous. The CDR3 consists of 15 residues. Germline V lookup: CDR1 LGHNA, CDR2 YSLEER. V was pared by 4 bases and J by 0 bases, with 10 bases between. The CDR3, as DNA: TGCGCCAGCAGCCCGGACCACTATAGCAATCAGCCCCAGCATTTT. Protein sequence: CASSPDHYSNQPQHF.

This chain uses TRBV19 with TRBJ1-1, with unresolved D. Looked up from germline, CDR1 is LNHDA and CDR2 is SQIVND (reference sequence). Trimming left V 10 bases short and J 1 base short, with 13 bases between. The CDR3 sequence is 13 residues long. CDR3 protein: CATANVGNTEAFF. For the CDR3, the DNA is TGTGCCACCGCGAATGTGGGGAACACTGAAGCTTTCTTT.

The V gene is TRBV7-3, the J gene TRBJ2-5, with D possibly TRBD2 on 7 matching bases. This CDR3 comprises 15 residues. Trimming left V 5 bases short and J 5 bases short, with 18 bases between. The V gene's germline CDR1 is SGHTA and CDR2 FQGTGA. The CDR3 here is CASSIQGGSSETQYF. In DNA, the CDR3 is TGTGCCAGCAGCATACAGGGAGGGTCTTCGGAGACCCAGTACTTC.

The J gene is TRBJ1-5, the V gene TRBV28, with 7 bases that match TRBD1. With 7 bases clipped from V and 6 bases from J, the junction kept 9 bases outside the gene matches. The CDR3 runs to 14 residues. Germline lookup yields CDR1 MDHEN and CDR2 SYDVKM. CDR3 amino acids: CASTGLTGTQPQHF. CDR3 coding DNA: TGTGCCAGCACGGGCCTGACAGGGACTCAGCCCCAGCATTTT.

The rearrangement links TRBV7-2 to TRBJ1-5; D perhaps matches TRBD1 (5 bases). The germline V gene encodes CDR1 SGHTA and CDR2 FQGNSA. This CDR3 is 15 amino acids long. V was clipped by 5 bases and J by 6 bases, with 17 bases between them. CDR3 protein: CASSPTGAGIQPQHF. In DNA form, the CDR3 reads TGTGCCAGCAGCCCAACCGGGGCAGGGATTCAGCCCCAGCATTTT.